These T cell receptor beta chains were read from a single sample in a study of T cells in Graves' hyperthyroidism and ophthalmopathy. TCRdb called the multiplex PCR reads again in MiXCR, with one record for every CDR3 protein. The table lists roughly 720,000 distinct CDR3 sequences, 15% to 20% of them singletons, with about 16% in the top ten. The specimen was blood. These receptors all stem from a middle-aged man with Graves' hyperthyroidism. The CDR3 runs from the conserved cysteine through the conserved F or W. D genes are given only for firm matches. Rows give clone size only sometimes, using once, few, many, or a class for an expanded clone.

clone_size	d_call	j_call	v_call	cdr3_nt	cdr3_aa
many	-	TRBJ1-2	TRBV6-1	TGTGCCAGCAACCATGGGCCCCACGCGGATGGCTACACCTTC	CASNHGPHADGYTF
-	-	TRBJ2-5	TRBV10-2	TGCGCCAGCAATTCAGGGACCCAGTACTTC	CASNSGTQYF
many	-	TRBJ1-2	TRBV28	TGTGCCAGCAGTCCCTTGGTCAAGCCCTACACCTTC	CASSPLVKPYTF
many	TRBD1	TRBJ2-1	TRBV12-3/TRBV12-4	TGTGCCAGCAGTATCCGGGACAGGGTAGGCAATGAGCAGTTCTTC	CASSIRDRVGNEQFF
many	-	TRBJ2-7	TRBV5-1	TGCGCCAGCAGCTCTTGGGGGGACTACGAGCAGTACTTC	CASSSWGDYEQYF
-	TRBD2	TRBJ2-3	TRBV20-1	TGCAGTGCTAGTCCTAGCGGGAGGGTTGATACGCAGTATTTT	CSASPSGRVDTQYF
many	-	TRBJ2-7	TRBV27	TGTGCCAGCAGTTTGGCAGAGAGCTCCTACGAGCAGTACTTC	CASSLAESSYEQYF
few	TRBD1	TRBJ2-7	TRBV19	TGTGCCAGTAGTATAGCCTGGGACAGCAACTACGAGCAGTACTTC	CASSIAWDSNYEQYF
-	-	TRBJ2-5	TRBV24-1	TGTGCCACCAGTGATTCCCAGCAGGGCTCCAACCAAGAGACCCAGTACTTC	CATSDSQQGSNQETQYF
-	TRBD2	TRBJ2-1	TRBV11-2	TGTGCCAGCAGCTTAGCAGTGGGACTAGCGATCTACAATGAGCAGTTCTTC	CASSLAVGLAIYNEQFF
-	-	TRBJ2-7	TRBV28	TGTGCCAGCAGTTTAGTGGGAGAGATGGGGTTGCAGTACTTC	CASSLVGEMGLQYF
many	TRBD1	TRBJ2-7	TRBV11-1	TGTGCCAGCAGCTTTGGCGACCCGGGGACAGGGGCCTACGAGCAGTACTTC	CASSFGDPGTGAYEQYF
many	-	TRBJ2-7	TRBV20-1	TGCAGTGCTAGAGAAAGGCTTCCGCCCTACGAGCAGTACTTC	CSARERLPPYEQYF
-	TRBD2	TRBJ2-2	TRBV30	TGTGCCTGGAGACTAGCGGAACCCGGCCAGCTGTTTTTT	CAWRLAEPGQLFF
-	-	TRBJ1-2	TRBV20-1	TGCAGTGCTAGGAGTTCCTATGGCTACACCTTC	CSARSSYGYTF
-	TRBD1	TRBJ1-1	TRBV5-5	TGTGCCAGCAGCCCCAGGGGGCCCACTGAAGCTTTCTTT	CASSPRGPTEAFF
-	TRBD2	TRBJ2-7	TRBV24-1	TGTGCCACCAGACTAGCGGGACGCTACGAGCAGTACTTC	CATRLAGRYEQYF
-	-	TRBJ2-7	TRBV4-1	TGCGCCAGCAGCCAAGGCAATAGCGGAACCTACGAGCAGTACTTC	CASSQGNSGTYEQYF
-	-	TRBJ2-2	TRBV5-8	TGTGCCAGCAGCTTGGGTACGCGAGTCACCGGGGAGCTGTTTTTT	CASSLGTRVTGELFF
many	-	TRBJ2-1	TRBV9	TGTGCCAGCAGCGGGGGCCCGACTAGGGACAATGAGCAGTTCTTC	CASSGGPTRDNEQFF
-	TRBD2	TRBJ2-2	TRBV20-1	TGCAGTGCACCTCCGAGCGGGAATCCCGGGGAGCTGTTTTTT	CSAPPSGNPGELFF
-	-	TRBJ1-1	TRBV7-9	TGTGCCAGCAGCTCGATCGGGGGCACTGAAGCTTTCTTT	CASSSIGGTEAFF
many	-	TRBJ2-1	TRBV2	TGTGCCAGCAGTGATGGGGGGGCCCTTGAGCAGTTCTTC	CASSDGGALEQFF
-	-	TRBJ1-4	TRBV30	TGTGCCTGCACGGTTGGCGATAATGAAAGACTGTTTTTT	CACTVGDNERLFF
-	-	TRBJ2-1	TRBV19	TGTGCCAGTAGTATGTACCGGAACCCGTCCTACAATGAGCAGTTCTTC	CASSMYRNPSYNEQFF
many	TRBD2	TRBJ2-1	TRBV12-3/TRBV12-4	TGTGCCAGCACCGCTTTAGCGGGACCACTTAATGAGCAGTTCTTC	CASTALAGPLNEQFF
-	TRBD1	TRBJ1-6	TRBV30	TGTGCCTGGGGGACAGATAATTCACCCCTCCACTTT	CAWGTDNSPLHF
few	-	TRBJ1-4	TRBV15	TGTGCCACCAGCAGAGATGTCCGCGCAACTAATGAAAAACTGTTTTTT	CATSRDVRATNEKLFF
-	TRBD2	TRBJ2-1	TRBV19	TGTGCCAGTAGGTTGACTAGCGCCTTCTATAATGAGCAGTTCTTC	CASRLTSAFYNEQFF
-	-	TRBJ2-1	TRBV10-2	TGCGCCAGCAGTGGCTCCGGGAAAGAGCAGTTCTTC	CASSGSGKEQFF
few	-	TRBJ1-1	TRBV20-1	TGCAGTGCTAGAACGGGACCGACCACTGAAGCTTTCTTT	CSARTGPTTEAFF
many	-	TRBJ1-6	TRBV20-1	TGCAGTGCTGTTACTCTCCGGGCCCTTAATTCACCCCTCCACTTT	CSAVTLRALNSPLHF
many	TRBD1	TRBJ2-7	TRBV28	TGTGCCAGCAGTTTGGGCAGGTCAGGGGGAACCTACGAGCAGTACTTC	CASSLGRSGGTYEQYF
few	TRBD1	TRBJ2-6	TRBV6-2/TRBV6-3	TGTGCCAGCAGTTACCTCCGGGACAGGGGGTTCGGTGGGGCCAACGTCCTGACTTTC	CASSYLRDRGFGGANVLTF
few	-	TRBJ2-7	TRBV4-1	TGCGCCAGCAGCCAAGAACCTAGCTCCTACGAGCAGTACTTC	CASSQEPSSYEQYF
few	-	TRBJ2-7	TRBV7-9	TGTGCCAGCAGCCCCGGAACAGCAGACCGGGAGCAGTACTTC	CASSPGTADREQYF
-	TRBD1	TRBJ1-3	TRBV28	TGTGCCAGCAGTAAGACAGGGACTGGAAACACCATATATTTT	CASSKTGTGNTIYF
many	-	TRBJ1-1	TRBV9	TGTGCCAGCAGCGCTAGACACCTGTCTGACACTGAAGCTTTCTTT	CASSARHLSDTEAFF
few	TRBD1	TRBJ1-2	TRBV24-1	TGTGCCACGGGACAGGGGACGTCTGGCTACACCTTC	CATGQGTSGYTF
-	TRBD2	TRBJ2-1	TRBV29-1	TGCAGCGTTGCGACTAGCGGGAGAGATGAGCAGTTCTTC	CSVATSGRDEQFF
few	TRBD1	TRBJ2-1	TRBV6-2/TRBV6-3	TGTGCCAGCAGTAGGACAGGGGGCTTCGATGAGCAGTTCTTC	CASSRTGGFDEQFF
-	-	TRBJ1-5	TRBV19	TGTGCCAGTAGTGTCCTGGCACAATATCAGCCCCAGCATTTT	CASSVLAQYQPQHF
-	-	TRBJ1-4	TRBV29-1	TGCAGCGTTGAAGGGGTGAGCGACAAAGTTAATGAAAAACTGTTTTTT	CSVEGVSDKVNEKLFF
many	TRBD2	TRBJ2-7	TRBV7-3	TGTGCCAGCAGCTACGGGACTAGCGGACCCTACGAGCAGTACTTC	CASSYGTSGPYEQYF
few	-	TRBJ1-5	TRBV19	TGTGCCAGTAGGGTTGACAGATCCAATCAGCCCCAGCATTTT	CASRVDRSNQPQHF
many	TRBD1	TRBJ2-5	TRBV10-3	TGTGCCATCAGTGCCACAGGGGGTCCGGAGACCCAGTACTTC	CAISATGGPETQYF
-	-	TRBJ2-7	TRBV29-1	TGCAGCGTCTCGACGTCCGACGCGCAGTACTTC	CSVSTSDAQYF
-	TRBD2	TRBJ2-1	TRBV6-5	TGTGCCAGCAGTTACTCGAGGGACTATCCCAATGAGCAGTTCTTC	CASSYSRDYPNEQFF
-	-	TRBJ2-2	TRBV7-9	TGTGCCAGCAGCTACCCGACAGGGAGGTCGTCCGGGGAGCTGTTTTTT	CASSYPTGRSSGELFF
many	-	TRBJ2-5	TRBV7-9	TGTGCCAGCAGCTACGCAGGGGCGGGAGAGACCCAGTACTTC	CASSYAGAGETQYF
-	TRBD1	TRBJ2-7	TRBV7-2	TGTGCCAGCAGCTCATCGACTAGACAGGGGGCCGAGCAGTACTTC	CASSSSTRQGAEQYF
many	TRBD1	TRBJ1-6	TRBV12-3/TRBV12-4	TGTGCCAGCAGACCCAGCGGCGGGACAGGGGATAATTCACCCCTCCACTTT	CASRPSGGTGDNSPLHF